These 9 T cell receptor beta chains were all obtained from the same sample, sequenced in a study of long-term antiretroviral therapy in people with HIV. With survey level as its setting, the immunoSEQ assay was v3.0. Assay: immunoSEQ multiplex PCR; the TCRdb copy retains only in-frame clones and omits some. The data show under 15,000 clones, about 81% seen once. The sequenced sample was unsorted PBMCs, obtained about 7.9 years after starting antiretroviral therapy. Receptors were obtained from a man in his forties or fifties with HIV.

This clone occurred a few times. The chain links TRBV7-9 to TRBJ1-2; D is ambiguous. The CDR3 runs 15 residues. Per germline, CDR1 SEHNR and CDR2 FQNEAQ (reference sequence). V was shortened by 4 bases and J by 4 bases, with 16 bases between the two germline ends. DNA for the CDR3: TGTGCCAGCAGCTCTTCCTCTGTGCAAGCCTATGGCTACACCTTC. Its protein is CASSSSSVQAYGYTF. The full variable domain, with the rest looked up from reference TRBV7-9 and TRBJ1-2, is DTGVSQNPRHKITKRGQNVTFRCDPISEHNRLYWYRQTLGQGPEFLTYFQNEAQLEKSRLLSDRFSAERPKGSFSTLEIQRTEQGDSAMYLCASSSSSVQAYGYTFGSGTRLTVV.

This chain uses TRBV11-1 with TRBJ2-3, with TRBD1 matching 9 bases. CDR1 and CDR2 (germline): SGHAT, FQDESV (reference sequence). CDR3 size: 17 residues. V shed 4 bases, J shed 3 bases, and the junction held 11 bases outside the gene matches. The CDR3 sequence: CASSSFDRGKGTDTQYF. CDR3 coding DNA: TGTGCCAGCAGCTCGTTTGACAGGGGGAAAGGAACAGATACGCAGTATTTT.

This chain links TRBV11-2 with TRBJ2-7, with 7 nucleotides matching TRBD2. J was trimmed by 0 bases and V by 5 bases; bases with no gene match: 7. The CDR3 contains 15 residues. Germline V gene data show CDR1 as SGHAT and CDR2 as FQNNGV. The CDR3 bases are TGTGCCAGCAGCGCCCTTTGGGGGGGCTCCTACGAGCAGTACTTC. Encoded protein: CASSALWGGSYEQYF.

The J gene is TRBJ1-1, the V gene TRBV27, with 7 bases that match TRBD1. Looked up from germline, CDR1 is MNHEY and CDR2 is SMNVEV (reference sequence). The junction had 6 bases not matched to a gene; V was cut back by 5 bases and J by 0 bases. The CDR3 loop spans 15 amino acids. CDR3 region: CASSPLTGMNTEAFF. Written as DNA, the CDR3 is TGTGCCAGCAGTCCCCTGACAGGGATGAACACTGAAGCTTTCTTT.

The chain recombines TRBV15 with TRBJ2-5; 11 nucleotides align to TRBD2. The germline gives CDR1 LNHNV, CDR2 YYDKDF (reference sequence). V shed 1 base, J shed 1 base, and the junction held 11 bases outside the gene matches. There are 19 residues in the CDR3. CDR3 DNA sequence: TGTGCCACCAGCAGAGGAATGAGCGAACTAGCGGGGGCCCAAGAGACCCAGTACTTC. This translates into CATSRGMSELAGAQETQYF.

This chain's CDR3 is CASSLGTSYEQYF. The CDR3 nucleotides read TGTGCCAGCAGTTTAGGCACTTCCTACGAGCAGTACTTC. This chain links TRBV27 with TRBJ2-7; D not resolved. The CDR3 spans 13 residues. Germline CDR1 reads MNHEY; CDR2 reads SMNVEV (reference sequence). Trimming stripped 2 bases from V and 1 base from J, with 6 bases between.

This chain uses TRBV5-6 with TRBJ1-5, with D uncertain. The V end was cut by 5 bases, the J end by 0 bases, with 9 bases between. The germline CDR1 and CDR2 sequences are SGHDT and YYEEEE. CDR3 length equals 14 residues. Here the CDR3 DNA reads TGTGCCAGCAGTCTTAGTTATAGCAATCAGCCCCAGCATTTT. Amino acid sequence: CASSLSYSNQPQHF. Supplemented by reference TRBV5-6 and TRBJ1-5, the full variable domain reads DAGVTQSPTHLIKTRGQQVTLRCSPKSGHDTVSWYQQALGQGPQFIFQYYEEEERQRGNFPDRFSGHQFPNYSSELNVNALLLGDSALYLCASSLSYSNQPQHFGDGTRLSIL.

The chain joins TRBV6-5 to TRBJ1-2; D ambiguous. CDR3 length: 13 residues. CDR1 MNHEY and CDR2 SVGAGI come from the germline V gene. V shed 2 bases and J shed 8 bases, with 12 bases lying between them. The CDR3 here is CASSYEAGVGYTF. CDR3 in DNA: TGTGCCAGCAGTTACGAGGCCGGGGTCGGCTACACCTTC.

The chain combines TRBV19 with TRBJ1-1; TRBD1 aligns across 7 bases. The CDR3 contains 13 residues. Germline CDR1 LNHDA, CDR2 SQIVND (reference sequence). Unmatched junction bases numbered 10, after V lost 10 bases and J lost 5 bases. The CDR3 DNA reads TGTGCCACTCGACAGGGTCCACCGACTGAAGCTTTCTTT. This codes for CATRQGPPTEAFF.